One and the same sample provided the 14 T cell receptor beta chains below, sequenced in a study of read filtering for tumor transcriptome and immune sequencing. This library used around 400 ng RNA and molecular barcoded adaptors spanning alpha/delta and beta/gamma chains. MiXCR was run by TCRdb on the reads, yielding one entry per CDR3 protein. The data hold roughly 41,000 distinct CDR3 sequences, with roughly 15% observed a single time. The sequencing sample was made of a population of CD138-negative cells sorted from bone marrow. The source of these receptors is a donor aged 40 or over with multiple myeloma.

This clonotype was recorded many times. The chain combines TRBV5-1 with TRBJ1-1; no clear D gene. The CDR3 length is 15 residues. V lost 1 base to trimming and J lost 3 bases, with 13 bases between them. CDR1 and CDR2 from the germline V gene are SGHRS and YFSETQ. The CDR3 protein is CASSLSSGVYTEAFF. The CDR3 DNA is TGCGCCAGCAGCTTGTCGTCAGGTGTTTACACTGAAGCTTTCTTT. Full variable domain (missing parts from reference TRBV5-1 and TRBJ1-1): KAGVTQTPRYLIKTRGQQVTLSCSPISGHRSVSWYQQTPGQGLQFLFEYFSETQRNKGNFPGRFSGRQFSNSRSEMNVSTLELGDSALYLCASSLSSGVYTEAFFGQGTRLTVV.

This clonotype showed up many times. The gene calls are TRBV5-4 and TRBJ2-6; D is ambiguous. Trimming removed 4 bases at V and 1 base at J, with 9 bases between. The germline V gene encodes CDR1 SGHNT and CDR2 YYREEE (reference sequence). The CDR3 totals 15 residues. The CDR3 loop is CASSPAGSGANVLTF. DNA for the CDR3: TGTGCCAGCAGCCCAGCAGGATCTGGGGCCAACGTCCTGACTTTC.

This clonotype has ten or more counts. V usage is TRBV14 and J usage is TRBJ2-6, with D perhaps given as TRBD1 or TRBD2 (5 bases each). CDR1 and CDR2 (germline): SGHDN, FVKESK. The CDR3 is made up of 17 amino acids. V lost 3 bases to trimming and J lost 0 bases, with 12 bases between them. The CDR3 DNA reads as TGTGCCAGCAGCCACTGGGGACGGAACTCTGGGGCCAACGTCCTGACTTTC. Protein product: CASSHWGRNSGANVLTF.

This clonotype has just a few counts. A read error may be the cause here, since a much bigger clone is one base away. As the CDR3 is not closed by the conserved phenylalanine or tryptophan, this likely results from a read error. This chain connects TRBV29-1 to TRBJ2-2; D gene uncertain. The CDR3 contains 13 residues. Germline assignment: CDR1 SQVTM and CDR2 ANQGSEA. V lost 3 bases and J lost 0, with 5 bases in between. The CDR3 loop reads CSVEQANTGELFL. The CDR3 DNA reads TGCAGCGTTGAGCAGGCGAACACCGGGGAGCTGTTTCTT.

This clonotype has a count of ten or more. This rearrangement joins TRBV4-3 to TRBJ2-3, with TRBD2 matching 7 bases. V lost 2 bases to trimming and J lost 0 bases; unmatched junction nucleotides: 11. CDR3 length equals 18 residues. The germline gives CDR1 LGHNA, CDR2 YSLEER. CDR3 in amino acids: CASSQFASGALSTDTQYF. The DNA of the CDR3 is TGCGCCAGCAGCCAATTCGCAAGCGGGGCCCTTAGCACAGATACGCAGTATTTT.

This clonotype showed up many times. V is TRBV4-1 and J is TRBJ2-1, with D maybe TRBD2 (5 bases). The CDR3 runs 15 residues. From germline, CDR1 is MGHRA and CDR2 YSYEKL. Trimming took off 3 bases at V and 6 bases at J, with 15 bases between the two ends. CDR3 coding DNA: TGCGCCAGCAGCCACCTAGAGGAGGCAGGCAATGAGCAGTTCTTC. Protein product: CASSHLEEAGNEQFF.

This clonotype was observed at least ten times. The gene calls are TRBV3-1 and TRBJ2-1, with D tentatively TRBD2 (6 bases). Trimming stripped 3 bases from V and 4 bases from J, with 19 bases between. The CDR3 runs 17 residues. Per germline, CDR1 LGHDT and CDR2 YNNKEL (reference sequence). As DNA, the CDR3 is TGTGCCAGCAGCCAGGGGTGGGGGACTGCCCTTTACAATGAGCAGTTCTTC. Translated: CASSQGWGTALYNEQFF.

This clonotype was seen ten or more times. V usage is TRBV5-1 and J usage is TRBJ2-2; 13 bases map to TRBD2. Trimming took 6 bases from V and 6 from J; bases not matched to a gene: 2. Germline V gene sequence: CDR1 SGHRS, CDR2 YFSETQ. This CDR3 is built from 14 residues. CDR3 loop: CASTGLAGAGELFF. In DNA form, the CDR3 reads TGCGCCAGCACTGGACTAGCGGGAGCCGGGGAGCTGTTTTTT.

This clonotype was recorded at least ten times. The J gene is TRBJ1-1, the V gene TRBV12-3 or TRBV12-4; tentative D call: TRBD1 (5 bases). The CDR3 spans 14 residues. V lost 3 bases, J lost 1 base, and 9 bases lay in between. As DNA, the CDR3 is TGTGCCAGCAGTTTTTCCGGGGGGAACACTGAAGCTTTCTTT. As protein: CASSFSGGNTEAFF.

The chain is built from TRBV29-1 and TRBJ2-2, with TRBD1 identical over 9 bases. With V trimmed by 4 bases and J by 5 bases, 2 bases remained unmatched. Germline CDR1 SQVTM, CDR2 ANQGSEA. CDR3 length: 13 residues. This chain's CDR3 is CSVGTGATGELFF. In DNA form, the CDR3 reads TGCAGCGTTGGGACAGGGGCGACCGGGGAGCTGTTTTTT.

This clonotype was seen many times. The CDR3 is CASSLDAGSQETQYF. The CDR3 DNA reads as TGTGCCAGCAGCTTGGACGCAGGGTCACAAGAGACCCAGTACTTC. This sequence joins TRBV7-9 and TRBJ2-5; the D gene is possibly TRBD1 (5 bases). V dropped 3 bases and J dropped 2 bases, with 13 bases sitting between them. Germline CDR1 reads SEHNR; CDR2 reads FQNEAQ (reference sequence). The CDR3 loop spans 15 amino acids.

This clonotype has ten or more counts. This chain connects TRBV20-1 to TRBJ2-1, with TRBD1 identical over 8 bases. Germline loops: CDR1 DFQATT, CDR2 SNEGSKA (reference sequence). Losses at the gene ends were 5 bases for V and 9 bases for J; bases not matched to a gene: 9. The CDR3 has 13 residues. The CDR3: CSADRGQGFEQFF. As DNA, the CDR3 is TGCAGTGCTGACCGAGGACAGGGATTTGAGCAGTTCTTC.

J is TRBJ1-1 and V is TRBV6-2 or TRBV6-3; D gene ambiguous. In germline, CDR1 is MNHEY, CDR2 SVGEGT. V was cut by 0 bases and J by 0 bases, with 11 bases left in between. This CDR3 has 16 residues. The CDR3 here is CASSYSAGTMNTEAFF. CDR3 nucleotide sequence: TGTGCCAGCAGTTACTCGGCCGGAACGATGAACACTGAAGCTTTCTTT.

This clonotype came up many times. The V gene is TRBV7-6, the J gene TRBJ2-1; a weak D match, TRBD1 (6 bases). The CDR3 extends over 16 amino acids. CDR1 SGHVS and CDR2 FNYEAQ come from the germline V gene. Trimming pared 3 bases from V and 0 bases from J, leaving 12 bases between. The CDR3 coding sequence is TGTGCCAGCAGCTTGGGCACAGGGAGCTCCTACAATGAGCAGTTCTTC. Encoded protein: CASSLGTGSSYNEQFF.